A single sample gave rise to the 21 T cell receptor beta chains below, sequenced in a study of identical twins. TCRdb re-called the 5' RACE reads through MiXCR, storing one row per CDR3 protein. The sample shows fewer than 500,000 distinct CDR3 sequences, roughly an eighth of them seen only once. The data were also submitted as part of a second study, on yellow fever vaccine responses in identical twins.

The sequenced sample consisted of CD4+ T cells sorted from blood. These receptors came from a woman younger than 35 in good health.

The J gene is TRBJ1-2, the V gene TRBV30; D perhaps matches TRBD1 (6 bases). CDR1 GTSNPN and CDR2 SVGIG come from the germline V gene (reference sequence). This CDR3 comprises 13 residues. V was cut by 3 bases and J by 2 bases, with 10 bases left in between. The CDR3 bases are TGTGCCTGGAGACAGGGTTCCAACTATGGCTACACCTTC. Its protein product is CAWRQGSNYGYTF.

The J gene is TRBJ2-7, the V gene TRBV20-1, with D possibly TRBD2 on 6 matching bases. The CDR3 loop spans 14 amino acids. Germline V lookup: CDR1 DFQATT, CDR2 SNEGSKA (reference sequence). The V gene lost 6 bases and the J gene lost 3 bases, with 18 bases spanning the gap. CDR3 nucleotide sequence: TGCAGTGCCCATCCGGACTATCGAATCTACGAGCAGTACTTC. As protein: CSAHPDYRIYEQYF.

This chain connects TRBV3-1 to TRBJ2-7; D possibly corresponds to TRBD2 (5 bases). Trimming took 3 bases from V and 6 from J, leaving 12 bases between them. Germline CDR1 and CDR2: LGHDT and YNNKEL (reference sequence). The CDR3 contains 13 residues. In nucleotides, the CDR3 is TGTGCCAGCAGCCAGAGGGCTGATGGCGAGCAGTACTTC. Protein: CASSQRADGEQYF.

The V gene is TRBV5-5, the J gene TRBJ2-7; D not certain. Germline V gene sequence: CDR1 SGHKS, CDR2 YYEKEE (reference sequence). CDR3 length: 13 residues. Trimming cost V 0 bases and J 1 base, with 5 bases left between them. This CDR3 is CASSLERSYEQYF. The CDR3 DNA is TGTGCCAGCAGCTTGGAGCGTTCCTACGAGCAGTACTTC.

This clonotype was seen more than once but under ten times. The chain joins TRBV5-1 to TRBJ1-2, with 10 bases lining up with TRBD1. The CDR3 spans 13 residues. CDR1 SGHRS and CDR2 YFSETQ come from the germline V gene. The V segment lost 2 bases and the J segment 8 bases; nucleotides outside the gene matches: 3. For the CDR3, the DNA is TGCGCCAGCAGCTTAGACAGGGGGCGCGGCTACACCTTC. Translation gives CASSLDRGRGYTF.

This clonotype was counted between two and nine times. CDR3: CASSSGTETEKLFF. DNA of the CDR3: TGTGCCAGCAGTTCCGGGACAGAAACTGAAAAACTGTTTTTT. V is TRBV12-3 or TRBV12-4 and J is TRBJ1-4; 7 bases map to TRBD1. The CDR3 has 14 residues. J gave up 7 bases and V 4 bases, and 6 bases lay outside the gene matches.

This clonotype showed up many times. This sequence joins TRBV5-1 and TRBJ2-7; D not certain. The germline CDR1 and CDR2 sequences are SGHRS and YFSETQ. This CDR3 comprises 15 residues. V was trimmed by 0 bases and J by 3 bases, leaving 13 bases between them. CDR3 coding DNA: TGCGCCAGCAGCTTGGCCTCCCCCTCTGTCTACGAGCAGTACTTC. It is translated as CASSLASPSVYEQYF. Complete variable domain (other parts from reference TRBV5-1 and TRBJ2-7): KAGVTQTPRYLIKTRGQQVTLSCSPISGHRSVSWYQQTPGQGLQFLFEYFSETQRNKGNFPGRFSGRQFSNSRSEMNVSTLELGDSALYLCASSLASPSVYEQYFGPGTRLTVT.

V usage is TRBV11-1 and J usage is TRBJ2-4, with D unclear. The length of the CDR3 is 21 residues. V was pared by 5 bases and J by 0 bases, with 29 bases between. Germline assignment: CDR1 SGHAT and CDR2 FQDESV (reference sequence). Here the CDR3 reads CASSRRLMEEGGPIAKNIQYF. Here the CDR3 DNA reads TGTGCCAGCAGCCGGCGTCTGATGGAAGAAGGTGGACCAATAGCCAAAAACATTCAGTACTTC.

This clonotype was counted once. The J gene is TRBJ2-6, the V gene TRBV20-1, with 7 bases fitting TRBD1. The length of the CDR3 is 17 residues. With V trimmed by 2 bases and J by 0 bases, 7 bases remained unmatched. Germline V gives CDR1 DFQATT, CDR2 SNEGSKA (reference sequence). Here the CDR3 reads CSARTRQGSSGANVLTF. The CDR3 nucleotides read TGCAGTGCTAGAACCCGACAGGGCTCCTCTGGGGCCAACGTCCTGACTTTC.

The J gene is TRBJ1-5, the V gene TRBV2, with 7 nucleotides matching TRBD1. Germline lookup yields CDR1 SNHLY and CDR2 FYNNEI. This CDR3 has 14 residues. The ends lost 8 bases at V and 5 bases at J; junction bases unmatched: 9. CDR3 amino acids: CASSRQGGDQPQHF. For the CDR3, the DNA is TGTGCCAGCTCCAGGCAGGGGGGAGATCAGCCCCAGCATTTT.

The rearrangement uses TRBV11-2 and TRBJ2-1, with TRBD2 identical over 12 bases. Germline V gene data show CDR1 as SGHAT and CDR2 as FQNNGV. This CDR3 is built from 16 residues. After removal of 4 bases from V and 4 bases from J, the junction contained 5 bases not matched to a gene. The CDR3 spells CASSSPSGGAYNEQFF. The CDR3 DNA follows: TGTGCCAGCAGCTCTCCTAGCGGGGGGGCTTACAATGAGCAGTTCTTC.

This clonotype was seen a handful of times. This chain links TRBV6-2 or TRBV6-3 with TRBJ1-1; TRBD1 might be the D (6 bases). The CDR3 covers 15 residues. Germline lookup yields CDR1 MNHEY and CDR2 SVGEGT. Deletions cut 2 bases from V and 3 bases from J, with 13 bases between. DNA for the CDR3: TGTGCCAGCAGTTACGGGGGGCGAGTTTACACTGAAGCTTTCTTT. It codes for CASSYGGRVYTEAFF.

In this sample, this clonotype turned up many times. This rearrangement joins TRBV5-1 to TRBJ2-1, with no clear D. In germline, CDR1 is SGHRS, CDR2 YFSETQ. This CDR3 is 13 amino acids long. V was pared by 4 bases and J by 12 bases, with 17 bases between. The CDR3 nucleotides read TGCGCCAGCAGCGTCGCCGGGTCTACCATGCAGTTCTTC. Residues: CASSVAGSTMQFF.

This clonotype has just a few counts. V gene TRBV29-1 combines with J gene TRBJ1-2, with D unclear. V was clipped by 6 bases and J by 6 bases, with 14 bases between them. CDR3 length: 12 residues. CDR1 is SQVTM, CDR2 ANQGSEA, per germline. The CDR3 region is CSVSPRGHGYTF. CDR3 sequence (DNA): TGCAGCGTGTCCCCCCGCGGCCATGGCTACACCTTC.

This clonotype was counted at least ten times. This chain uses TRBV3-1 with TRBJ2-1; D not resolved. Germline assignment: CDR1 LGHDT and CDR2 YNNKEL (reference sequence). Trimming took off 0 bases at V and 10 bases at J, with 4 bases between the two ends. This CDR3 spans 11 amino acids. The CDR3 sequence: CASSQDREQFF. DNA of the CDR3: TGTGCCAGCAGCCAAGACAGGGAGCAGTTCTTC.

The gene calls are TRBV29-1 and TRBJ1-5, with a tentative D call TRBD1 (5 bases). This CDR3 region has 13 residues. Per the germline V gene, CDR1 is SQVTM and CDR2 is ANQGSEA. The V and J ends lost 4 bases and 7 bases respectively, with 14 bases between them. The CDR3 here is CSVANDRSQPQHF. The CDR3 DNA reads as TGCAGCGTTGCGAACGACAGATCACAGCCCCAGCATTTT.

The rearrangement joins TRBV11-3 to TRBJ2-3; 8 bases map to TRBD2. CDR3 length: 16 amino acids. V shed 1 base and J 4 bases; nucleotides not matched to a gene: 7. CDR1 and CDR2 (germline): SGHNT, YENEEA. The CDR3 DNA follows: TGTGCCAGCAGCTTAGGCGGGGGGCCCCGGTCAGATACGCAGTATTTT. Translating it yields CASSLGGGPRSDTQYF. The entire variable domain, with the rest obtained from reference TRBV11-3 and TRBJ2-3, is as follows: EAGVVQSPRYKIIEKKQPVAFWCNPISGHNTLYWYLQNLGQGPELLIRYENEEAVDDSQLPKDRFSAERLKGVDSTLKIQPAELGDSAVYLCASSLGGGPRSDTQYFGPGTRLTVL.

This clonotype was observed a few times. This sequence joins TRBV7-8 and TRBJ2-3, with TRBD2 matching over 7 bases. Germline assignment: CDR1 SGHVS and CDR2 FQNEAQ. Losses at the gene ends were 5 bases for V and 2 bases for J; bases not matched to a gene: 10. This CDR3 has 16 residues. The CDR3 region has the DNA TGTGCCAGCAGCCTCCCCGGCGGGGGAATCACAGATACGCAGTATTTT. This encodes CASSLPGGGITDTQYF. Full variable domain (remainder filled in from reference TRBV7-8 and TRBJ2-3): GAGVSQSPRYKVAKRGQDVALRCDPISGHVSLFWYQQALGQGPEFLTYFQNEAQLDKSGLPSDRFFAERPEGSVSTLKIQRTQQEDSAVYLCASSLPGGGITDTQYFGPGTRLTVL.

This clonotype appeared a few times. The chain uses TRBV24-1 and TRBJ2-2, with 8 bases that match TRBD1. Trimming cost V 9 bases and J 1 base; bases outside gene matches: 3. The CDR3 extends over 14 amino acids. Per the germline V gene, CDR1 is KGHDR and CDR2 is SFDVKD. Here the CDR3 DNA reads TGTGCCACCGCCGGGACAGGGAACACCGGGGAGCTGTTTTTT. The encoded protein is CATAGTGNTGELFF.

This clonotype was detected only a few times. The J gene is TRBJ1-4, the V gene TRBV20-1; no clear D gene. V was clipped by 5 bases and J by 0 bases, with 4 bases between them. Germline CDR1 and CDR2: DFQATT and SNEGSKA (reference sequence). The CDR3 is 12 residues long. Written as DNA, the CDR3 is TGCAGTGCTGCTACAACTAATGAAAAACTGTTTTTT. Protein: CSAATTNEKLFF.

The V call is TRBV5-1, the J call TRBJ2-7; D gene ambiguous. This CDR3 is 14 amino acids long. Trimming cost V 4 bases and J 3 bases, with 14 bases left between them. Germline-derived CDR1 and CDR2 are SGHRS and YFSETQ. The CDR3 loop reads CASSPPMDGYEQYF. The CDR3 region has the DNA TGCGCCAGCAGCCCACCAATGGACGGCTACGAGCAGTACTTC.